A selection of T cell receptor beta chains follows, all from one sample in a study of cytomegalovirus exposure and HLA in healthy donors. TCRdb's table, derived via immunoSEQ multiplex PCR, lists solely in-frame clones and lacks some. This sample has about 160,000 clones, with roughly 79% found just once. The sample consisted of PBMCs. The receptors originated from a woman between 45 and 65 years old in good health and CMV-seronegative. The CDR3 runs from the conserved cysteine through the conserved F or W. The D gene is left open where the match is weak. Clone size appears in some rows only: once, few, many, or a class for an expanded clone.

cdr3_aa: CASSLLQAGSYEQYF
cdr3_nt: TGTGCCAGCAGTCTCCTTCAAGCGGGGTCCTACGAGCAGTACTTC
v_call: TRBV28
d_call: TRBD2
j_call: TRBJ2-7
clone_size: NA

cdr3_aa: CASKKGDPRNEKLFF
cdr3_nt: TGTGCCAGCAAAAAAGGAGACCCGAGGAATGAAAAACTGTTTTTT
v_call: TRBV21-1
d_call: NA
j_call: TRBJ1-4
clone_size: NA

cdr3_aa: CASSLAYEQYF
cdr3_nt: TGTGCCAGCAGCTTAGCTTACGAGCAGTACTTC
v_call: TRBV13
d_call: NA
j_call: TRBJ2-7
clone_size: NA

cdr3_aa: CASSRGGAGANVLTF
cdr3_nt: TGTGCCAGCAGCCGGGGGGGGGCTGGGGCCAACGTCCTGACTTTC
v_call: TRBV7-2
d_call: TRBD2
j_call: TRBJ2-6
clone_size: NA

cdr3_aa: CAKRPGQGANEQYF
cdr3_nt: TGCGCCAAACGGCCGGGACAGGGGGCCAACGAGCAGTACTTC
v_call: TRBV4-3
d_call: TRBD1
j_call: TRBJ2-7
clone_size: NA

cdr3_aa: CRPTSGSEQYF
cdr3_nt: TGCAGGCCAACTAGCGGGAGTGAGCAGTACTTC
v_call: TRBV20-1
d_call: TRBD2
j_call: TRBJ2-5
clone_size: NA

cdr3_aa: CASSLRGGGTDTQYF
cdr3_nt: TGTGCCAGCAGCTTAAGAGGGGGAGGCACAGATACGCAGTATTTT
v_call: TRBV7-3
d_call: NA
j_call: TRBJ2-3
clone_size: NA

cdr3_aa: CASSRGLQETQYF
cdr3_nt: TGTGCCAGCTCACGGGGCCTCCAAGAGACCCAGTACTTC
v_call: TRBV18
d_call: NA
j_call: TRBJ2-5
clone_size: NA

cdr3_aa: CASSSGGYEQYF
cdr3_nt: TGTGCCAGCTCTTCGGGGGGGTACGAGCAGTACTTC
v_call: TRBV18
d_call: TRBD2
j_call: TRBJ2-7
clone_size: NA

cdr3_aa: CASRDRLNEKLFF
cdr3_nt: TGCGCCAGCCGGGACAGACTTAATGAAAAACTGTTTTTT
v_call: TRBV5-1
d_call: TRBD1
j_call: TRBJ1-4
clone_size: NA

cdr3_aa: CASTGQGSYEQYF
cdr3_nt: TGTGCCAGCACCGGACAGGGGTCCTACGAGCAGTACTTC
v_call: TRBV2
d_call: TRBD1
j_call: TRBJ2-7
clone_size: NA

cdr3_aa: CASSQFGGAIYNEQFF
cdr3_nt: TGCGCCAGCAGCCAATTCGGGGGGGCTATATACAATGAGCAGTTCTTC
v_call: TRBV4-3
d_call: TRBD2
j_call: TRBJ2-1
clone_size: NA

cdr3_aa: CASSSTGNYGYTF
cdr3_nt: TGTGCCAGCAGTTCGACAGGAAACTATGGCTACACCTTC
v_call: TRBV27
d_call: NA
j_call: TRBJ1-2
clone_size: once

cdr3_aa: CASSSLLGGPRSTDTQYF
cdr3_nt: TGTGCCAGCAGCTCACTCCTCGGGGGGCCAAGATCCACAGATACGCAGTATTTT
v_call: TRBV7-2
d_call: NA
j_call: TRBJ2-3
clone_size: NA

cdr3_aa: CASSPGTGFNEQFF
cdr3_nt: TGTGCCAGCTCACCAGGGACAGGGTTCAATGAGCAGTTCTTC
v_call: TRBV18
d_call: TRBD1
j_call: TRBJ2-1
clone_size: NA

cdr3_aa: CASSLERGSGGARYEQFF
cdr3_nt: TGTGCCAGCAGCTTAGAGAGGGGTAGCGGGGGGGCAAGGTATGAGCAGTTCTTC
v_call: TRBV11-2
d_call: TRBD2
j_call: TRBJ2-1
clone_size: NA

cdr3_aa: CASSYAYSGSLQPQHF
cdr3_nt: TGTGCCAGCAGTTACGCCTATTCAGGGTCTCTTCAGCCCCAGCATTTT
v_call: TRBV6-5
d_call: NA
j_call: TRBJ1-5
clone_size: once

cdr3_aa: CADPGGHPLYF
cdr3_nt: TGTGCCGACCCGGGAGGCCATCCCCTATATTTT
v_call: TRBV11-3
d_call: NA
j_call: TRBJ1-3
clone_size: NA

cdr3_aa: CASSLGQNTGRARREQYF
cdr3_nt: TGCGCCAGCAGCTTGGGCCAAAATACAGGGAGGGCTCGTCGCGAGCAGTACTTC
v_call: TRBV5-1
d_call: NA
j_call: TRBJ2-7
clone_size: NA

cdr3_aa: CASSLSGGEQFF
cdr3_nt: TGTGCCAGCAGCTTATCTGGGGGCGAGCAGTTCTTC
v_call: TRBV7-9
d_call: NA
j_call: TRBJ2-1
clone_size: NA

cdr3_aa: CASSFTGMMAYNEQFF
cdr3_nt: TGTGCCAGCAGCTTCACCGGGATGATGGCCTACAATGAGCAGTTCTTC
v_call: TRBV7-9
d_call: NA
j_call: TRBJ2-1
clone_size: NA

cdr3_aa: CASSVGGRGGDEQYF
cdr3_nt: TGTGCCAGCAGCGTAGGGGGAAGGGGGGGGGACGAGCAGTACTTC
v_call: TRBV9
d_call: NA
j_call: TRBJ2-7
clone_size: NA

cdr3_aa: CASSQDPTSGRADTQYF
cdr3_nt: TGTGCCAGCAGCCAAGATCCCACTAGCGGGAGAGCAGATACGCAGTATTTT
v_call: TRBV4-2
d_call: TRBD2
j_call: TRBJ2-3
clone_size: NA